The 28 T cell receptor beta chains below come from one sample, sequenced in a study of read filtering for tumor transcriptome and immune sequencing. This library used around 0.4 ug RNA and molecular barcoded adaptors spanning alpha/delta and beta/gamma chains. Each CDR3 protein is one row after TCRdb ran MiXCR on the reads. The data contain 300 to 400 distinct CDR3 sequences, approximately 81% of them seen just once; the ten biggest clones take up about a quarter. The sample consisted of a population of CD138-negative cells sorted from bone marrow. These receptors were taken from a donor over 35 with multiple myeloma. This table probably holds off-target reads from a library built for another chain.

V usage is TRBV20-1 and J usage is TRBJ2-1, with D perhaps matching TRBD2 (6 bases). The CDR3 extends over 12 amino acids. The V gene's germline CDR1 is DFQATT and CDR2 SNEGSKA (reference sequence). The germline V and J ends were trimmed by 6 bases and 4 bases, with 10 bases remaining between them. CDR3: CSATRGYNEQFF. The CDR3 nucleotides are TGCAGTGCGACGCGGGGTTACAATGAGCAGTTCTTC.

The chain has TRBV20-1 and TRBJ2-3; 15 bases agree with TRBD2. V dropped 4 bases and J dropped 2; count of bases not matched to a gene: 4. This CDR3 contains 16 residues. Germline CDR1 DFQATT, CDR2 SNEGSKA (reference sequence). The chain's CDR3 is CSATGLAGGPTDTQYF. In DNA form, the CDR3 reads TGCAGTGCTACTGGACTAGCGGGAGGGCCCACAGATACGCAGTATTTT.

This chain links TRBV29-1 with TRBJ1-1, with 8 bases aligning to TRBD1. The junction had 5 bases not matched to a gene; V was cut back by 7 bases and J by 4 bases. CDR1 and CDR2 (germline): SQVTM, ANQGSEA. The CDR3 covers 12 residues. The CDR3 sequence: CSGDRGGTEAFF. The CDR3 nucleotides are TGCAGCGGCGACAGGGGAGGCACTGAAGCTTTCTTT.

The rearrangement links TRBV2 to TRBJ2-2; D is ambiguous. CDR3 length: 12 residues. Trimming took off 8 bases at V and 0 bases at J, with 4 bases between the two ends. Germline V gene data show CDR1 as SNHLY and CDR2 as FYNNEI. DNA for the CDR3: TGTGCCAGCCGTCCGAACACCGGGGAGCTGTTTTTT. This sequence encodes CASRPNTGELFF.

This clonotype occurred once. The V call is TRBV11-2, the J call TRBJ2-1; D perhaps matches TRBD2 (6 bases). V was cut by 5 bases and J by 6 bases, with 8 bases left in between. The CDR3 length is 12 residues. The V gene's germline CDR1 is SGHAT and CDR2 FQNNGV. The CDR3 here is CASSPLANEQFF. Written as DNA, the CDR3 is TGTGCCAGCAGCCCACTAGCCAATGAGCAGTTCTTC.

V gene TRBV15 combines with J gene TRBJ2-2; D assignment may be TRBD1 or TRBD2 (5 bases each). This CDR3 comprises 16 residues. V gave up 1 base and J gave up 4 bases, with 13 bases separating them. Per the germline V gene, CDR1 is LNHNV and CDR2 is YYDKDF (reference sequence). Here the CDR3 reads CATSRAGRSVTGELFF. CDR3 nucleotides: TGTGCCACCAGCAGAGCGGGACGGTCGGTCACCGGGGAGCTGTTTTTT.

This rearrangement joins TRBV6-4 to TRBJ2-5, with 12 bases aligning to TRBD1. CDR3 length equals 15 residues. V lost 4 bases and J lost 9; bases outside the gene matches: 9. Germline V gene lookup returns CDR1 MRHNA and CDR2 SNTAGT. DNA for the CDR3: TGTGCCAGCAGTGGCCCGGGACAGGGGGCCTCGGCCCAGTACTTC. This encodes CASSGPGQGASAQYF.

V usage is TRBV7-9 and J usage is TRBJ2-3, with D perhaps matching TRBD1 or TRBD2 (5 bases each). CDR1 and CDR2 from the germline V gene are SEHNR and FQNEAQ (reference sequence). The CDR3 length is 16 residues. Trimming took off 4 bases at V and 2 bases at J, with 16 bases between the two ends. CDR3 coding DNA: TGTGCCAGCAGCTCCGGGACGGATTTGAACACAGATACGCAGTATTTT. Amino acids: CASSSGTDLNTDTQYF.

In this sample, this clonotype is hyperexpanded. This chain joins TRBV11-2 and TRBJ2-1, with TRBD1 as a possible D gene (5 bases). Trimming took off 4 bases at V and 1 base at J, with 14 bases between the two ends. CDR3 length: 16 amino acids. Germline V gene lookup returns CDR1 SGHAT and CDR2 FQNNGV. DNA of the CDR3: TGTGCCAGCAGCTCACAGGCCTGGGGTTCCTACAATGAGCAGTTCTTC. This encodes CASSSQAWGSYNEQFF.

This chain links TRBV6-2 or TRBV6-3 with TRBJ1-2, with no clear D. The length of the CDR3 is 14 residues. Trimming shortened V by 6 bases and J by 1 base, and 12 bases separated the two germline ends. CDR1 is MNHEY and CDR2 is SVGEGT in the germline V gene. The CDR3 region is CASSPAWDNYGYTF. The CDR3 DNA follows: TGTGCCAGCAGCCCCGCCTGGGATAACTATGGCTACACCTTC.

There are a few counts of this clonotype. The chain carries TRBV19 and TRBJ2-1; D is uncertain. The V gene lost 1 base and the J gene lost 2 bases, with 6 bases spanning the gap. Germline loops: CDR1 LNHDA, CDR2 SQIVND (reference sequence). The CDR3 is 14 residues long. CDR3 sequence: CASSIGETYNEQFF. In nucleotides, the CDR3 is TGTGCCAGTAGTATAGGGGAAACCTACAATGAGCAGTTCTTC.

The chain links TRBV7-3 to TRBJ2-1; the match to TRBD2 covers 8 bases. Looked up from germline, CDR1 is SGHTA and CDR2 is FQGTGA. CDR3 length equals 15 residues. J gave up 8 bases and V 5 bases, and 11 bases lay outside the gene matches. CDR3 sequence reads: CASSETSGMGDEQFF. In DNA, the CDR3 is TGTGCCAGCAGCGAAACTAGCGGAATGGGCGATGAGCAGTTCTTC.

In the case of this clonotype: An end of the junction does not agree with germline; a read error may underlie this. The chain is built from TRBV10-3 and TRBJ2-3; either TRBD1 or TRBD2 may supply D (7 bases each). Germline values: CDR1 ENHRY, CDR2 SYGVKD. The CDR3 has 14 residues. DNA for the CDR3: TGTGCCATCAGGGCAGGGGGGGGCACAGATACGCAGTACTTT. This codes for CAIRAGGGTDTQYF.

The rearrangement joins TRBV7-8 to TRBJ2-7, with unresolved D. Deletions cut 2 bases from V and 3 bases from J, with 5 bases between. CDR1 is SGHVS, CDR2 FQNEAQ, per germline. The CDR3 contains 12 residues. DNA of the CDR3: TGTGCCAGCAGCTTATCAGACTACGAGCAGTACTTC. Translated, it gives CASSLSDYEQYF.

The V gene is TRBV20-1, the J gene TRBJ2-2; no reliable D call. This CDR3 is built from 12 residues. The germline CDR1 and CDR2 sequences are DFQATT and SNEGSKA (reference sequence). Trimming took 2 bases from V and 2 from J, leaving 3 bases between them. The CDR3 region is CSARSNTGELFF. In nucleotides, the CDR3 is TGCAGTGCTAGAAGTAACACCGGGGAGCTGTTTTTT.

The CDR3 region is CAWSDRRSFTDTQYF. Written as DNA, the CDR3 is TGTGCCTGGAGTGACCGGCGGTCCTTCACAGATACGCAGTATTTT. The chain couples TRBV30 to TRBJ2-3; D not certain. The ends were cut back, 1 base at V and 2 bases at J, with 13 bases in the middle. Germline-derived CDR1 and CDR2 are GTSNPN and SVGIG (reference sequence). The CDR3 has 15 residues.

The gene calls are TRBV12-3 or TRBV12-4 and TRBJ2-1; D may correspond to TRBD1 or TRBD2 (5 bases each). CDR3 length: 14 amino acids. V lost 3 bases and J 8 bases, leaving 14 bases between the germline ends. CDR3 amino acids: CASSLDILGDEQFF. The CDR3 DNA follows: TGTGCCAGCAGTTTGGACATCCTGGGGGATGAGCAGTTCTTC.

The genes are TRBV5-6 and TRBJ1-5; D perhaps matches TRBD1 (6 bases). The CDR3 runs 13 residues. Trimming shortened V by 2 bases and J by 7 bases, and 10 bases separated the two germline ends. Germline CDR1 SGHDT, CDR2 YYEEEE. This CDR3 is CASSFNRDQPQHF. The DNA of the CDR3 is TGTGCCAGCAGCTTCAACAGGGACCAGCCCCAGCATTTT. The full variable domain, its missing parts supplied by reference TRBV5-6 and TRBJ1-5, is DAGVTQSPTHLIKTRGQQVTLRCSPKSGHDTVSWYQQALGQGPQFIFQYYEEEERQRGNFPDRFSGHQFPNYSSELNVNALLLGDSALYLCASSFNRDQPQHFGDGTRLSIL.

The chain has TRBV6-5 and TRBJ2-7; D is ambiguous. V dropped 2 bases and J dropped 3 bases, with 8 bases sitting between them. Looked up from germline, CDR1 is MNHEY and CDR2 is SVGAGI. The length of the CDR3 is 13 residues. CDR3 loop: CASSYAESYEQYF. CDR3 nucleotides: TGTGCCAGCAGTTACGCGGAAAGCTACGAGCAGTACTTC.

This clonotype turned up a few times. This rearrangement joins TRBV20-1 to TRBJ2-1; no reliable D call. Trimming took off 5 bases at V and 12 bases at J, with 14 bases between the two ends. This CDR3 has 11 amino acids. The V gene's germline CDR1 is DFQATT and CDR2 SNEGSKA (reference sequence). The CDR3 sequence: CSALTRLTQFF. CDR3 DNA sequence: TGCAGTGCTCTGACGCGTTTGACGCAGTTCTTC.

The rearrangement uses TRBV20-1 and TRBJ2-2; 11 nucleotides match TRBD1. Losses at the gene ends were 5 bases for V and 5 bases for J; bases not matched to a gene: 1. Germline values: CDR1 DFQATT, CDR2 SNEGSKA (reference sequence). The CDR3 extends over 13 amino acids. CDR3 loop: CSAGTGGTGELFF. The CDR3, as DNA: TGCAGTGCTGGGACAGGGGGAACCGGGGAGCTGTTTTTT.

In its sample, this clonotype was seen a few times. This chain links TRBV11-2 with TRBJ2-1; D is unclear. Germline CDR1 and CDR2: SGHAT and FQNNGV. Trimming took 0 bases from V and 5 from J, leaving 11 bases between them. The CDR3 extends over 15 amino acids. The CDR3 nucleotides read TGTGCCAGCAGCTTAGATCGGGCCGATAACAATGAGCAGTTCTTC. Its translation: CASSLDRADNNEQFF.

The chain links TRBV2 to TRBJ2-1, with unresolved D. The germline V gene encodes CDR1 SNHLY and CDR2 FYNNEI. CDR3 length: 14 amino acids. V was trimmed by 2 bases and J by 7 bases, leaving 12 bases between them. The DNA for the CDR3 is TGTGCCAGCAGTGAATCATGGGCTCGGAATGAGCAGTTCTTC. This encodes CASSESWARNEQFF.

The V call is TRBV12-3 or TRBV12-4, the J call TRBJ1-1; D uncertain. The CDR3 consists of 13 residues. The V end lost 5 bases, the J end lost 3 bases, and 10 bases lay between the germline ends. The chain's CDR3 is CASSPAGYTEAFF. In nucleotides, the CDR3 is TGTGCCAGCAGTCCTGCCGGGTACACTGAAGCTTTCTTT.

The rearrangement joins TRBV24-1 to TRBJ2-7, with 7 nucleotides matching TRBD1. J gave up 5 bases and V 7 bases, and 10 bases lay outside the gene matches. Germline CDR1 KGHDR, CDR2 SFDVKD. CDR3 length: 14 amino acids. CDR3 region: CATSRTGPLDEQYF. The CDR3 DNA reads as TGTGCCACCAGCAGGACAGGCCCCCTGGACGAGCAGTACTTC.

This clonotype has only one observation. The rearrangement uses TRBV7-8 and TRBJ2-1; weak D call: TRBD1 (5 bases). Trimming stripped 2 bases from V and 8 bases from J, with 13 bases between. The CDR3 is 14 residues long. The germline V gene has CDR1 SGHVS and CDR2 FQNEAQ. CDR3 sequence (DNA): TGTGCCAGCAGCTTAACGTCCAGGGTGGATGAGCAGTTCTTC. Its protein product is CASSLTSRVDEQFF.

V gene TRBV21-1 combines with J gene TRBJ1-5; TRBD1, the D gene given by the table, was not confirmed from the DNA. TRBV21-1 is a recognized pseudogene. The CDR3 spans 18 residues. CDR3 DNA: TGTGCCAGCAGCATTACCCGACCCGACAGGGGAATGGATCAGCCCCAGCATTTT. It is translated as CASSITRPDRGMDQPQHF.

This chain joins TRBV4-3 and TRBJ2-7; D possibly corresponds to TRBD2 (6 bases). Germline V lookup: CDR1 LGHNA, CDR2 YSLEER. CDR3 length equals 15 residues. Trimming left V 1 base short and J 4 bases short, with 14 bases between. CDR3 in amino acids: CASSQGSGGSYEQYF. The CDR3 DNA reads TGCGCCAGCAGCCAAGGTAGCGGAGGGAGTTACGAGCAGTACTTC.